The 5 T cell receptor beta chains below all came from one sample that was sequenced in a study of cytomegalovirus exposure and HLA in healthy donors. With 60 Vbeta and 13 Jbeta primers, the PCR was carried out. Repertoires were generated with immunoSEQ multiplex PCR, while TCRdb's copy carries only in-frame clones and drops some. Its table lists about 140,000 clones. Sequencing was performed on PBMCs. These receptors were taken from a woman aged 18-29 years in good health and CMV-seronegative.

The CDR3 region is CSVGSYGGEQYV. The CDR3 DNA is TGCAGCGTCGGAAGTTACGGGGGAGAGCAGTACGTC. J is TRBJ2-7 and V is TRBV29-1; possible D gene TRBD2, 6 bases. The CDR3 extends over 12 amino acids. Germline V gene sequence: CDR1 SQVTM, CDR2 ANQGSEA. Trimming cost V 6 bases and J 7 bases, with 16 bases left between them.

The genes are TRBV11-3 and TRBJ2-3; TRBD2 is a possible D gene (5 bases). The CDR3 has 17 amino acids. The V end was cut by 3 bases, the J end by 4 bases, with 20 bases between. Per germline, CDR1 SGHNT and CDR2 YENEEA. For the CDR3, the DNA is TGTGCCAGCAGCTTTGGAGGCCGGACGGCCGGCGCAGATACGCAGTATTTT. Translation gives CASSFGGRTAGADTQYF.

This chain uses TRBV19 with TRBJ1-5; D uncertain. The V end lost 7 bases, the J end lost 2 bases, and 21 bases lay between the germline ends. CDR1 and CDR2 from the germline V gene are LNHDA and SQIVND (reference sequence). The CDR3 runs 17 residues. In DNA form, the CDR3 reads TGTGCCAGTAACCCAAGAAGAGGAGCAGAAGGCAATCAGCCCCAGCATTTT. Translating gives CASNPRRGAEGNQPQHF.

The rearrangement joins TRBV7-6 to TRBJ2-7; D is possibly TRBD1 (5 bases). There are 14 residues in the CDR3. CDR1 SGHVS and CDR2 FNYEAQ come from the germline V gene. With 1 base removed from V and 2 bases from J, the gap between germline ends came to 9 bases. The CDR3 region is CASSLGRGTYEQYF. CDR3 nucleotide sequence: TGTGCCAGCAGCTTAGGTAGGGGAACCTACGAGCAGTACTTC.

The chain uses TRBV27 and TRBJ1-1; possibly TRBD1 for D (5 bases). V was cut by 2 bases and J by 4 bases, with 11 bases left in between. The CDR3 covers 14 residues. The germline CDR1 and CDR2 sequences are MNHEY and SMNVEV (reference sequence). CDR3 sequence reads: CASSLMSGGTEAFF. DNA for the CDR3: TGTGCCAGCAGTTTAATGTCGGGGGGCACTGAAGCTTTCTTT.